Each of the 28 T cell receptor beta chains below was sequenced from the same sample in a study of tumor and adjacent non-tumor tissue in lung cancer. The template was RNA from unsorted bulk tissue. Three rounds of nested PCR, following a modified ARM-PCR protocol, produced the TCRbeta library. Using its own MiXCR run on the multiplex PCR reads, TCRdb lists one record per CDR3 protein. This sample carries 60,000 to 85,000 distinct CDR3 sequences, roughly 73% of them seen once, and the ten largest clones take about 12%. The source material was lung tumor tissue. The receptors shown here come from a woman aged 45 to 65 with non-small cell lung cancer.

Turning to this clonotype: Its ends do not fully match the called genes, so a read error is possible. This chain connects TRBV4-1 to TRBJ2-7; D gene ambiguous. The CDR3 loop spans 15 amino acids. Germline V gene sequence: CDR1 MGHRA, CDR2 YSYEKL. CDR3 sequence reads: CASSQETRPSYKQYF. DNA for the CDR3: TGCGCCAGCAGCCAAGAGACTCGGCCTTCCTACAAGCAGTACTTC.

To note about this clonotype: Compared with germline, one end of the junction differs, possibly owing to a read error. The genes are TRBV4-2 and TRBJ1-5; D remains unclear. CDR3 size: 15 residues. Germline assignment: CDR1 LGHNA and CDR2 YNFKEQ. CDR3 in DNA: TGTGCCTGCGGCCAAGACCTCACTAGCAATCAGCCCCACCATTTT. Encoded protein: CACGQDLTSNQPHHF.

This clonotype was found a few times. The CDR3 loop is CASNQERRDALVETQYF. CDR3 nucleotide sequence: TGTGCCAGCAACCAGGAACGTCGGGACGCCCTGGTAGAGACCCAGTACTTC. V is TRBV4-2 and J is TRBJ2-5, with D possibly called TRBD1 or TRBD2 (5 bases each). From germline, CDR1 is LGHNA and CDR2 YNFKEQ. The ends were cut back, 7 bases at V and 4 bases at J, with 25 bases in the middle. The CDR3 spans 17 residues.

Concerning this clonotype itself: A much larger clone lies a single base off, so this may be a read error. The chain recombines TRBV28 with TRBJ2-7; 7 bases agree with TRBD2. Unmatched junction bases numbered 11, after V lost 5 bases and J lost 4 bases. Germline V gene sequence: CDR1 MDHEN, CDR2 SYDVKM. The CDR3 has 15 amino acids. The CDR3 here is CASSPTWGGRYEQYF. CDR3 nucleotide sequence: TGTGCCAGCAGTCCCACATGGGGAGGGAGATACGAGCAGTACTTC.

This clonotype has just one count. A read error may produce the germline difference seen at one junction end. This rearrangement joins TRBV10-1 to TRBJ2-7, with TRBD2 matching over 10 bases. Germline values: CDR1 WNHNN, CDR2 SYGVQD (reference sequence). This CDR3 is built from 15 residues. CDR3 coding DNA: TGTGCCACTGGCACCGGGACGTGGACTAGCGGCGAGCAGTACTTC. This translates into CATGTGTWTSGEQYF.

This clonotype has at least ten counts. The V call is TRBV10-3, the J call TRBJ1-5, with TRBD1 as a possible D gene (5 bases). V was trimmed by 6 bases and J by 1 base, leaving 19 bases between them. Germline V gene sequence: CDR1 ENHRY, CDR2 SYGVKD. The CDR3 is 17 amino acids. In nucleotides, the CDR3 is TGTGCCATCAGCCCCGAGGTGGGGGGTTGGAGCAATCAGCCCCAGCATTTT. Amino acid sequence: CAISPEVGGWSNQPQHF.

Concerning this clonotype: With a much larger clone just one base away, this may be a read error. The chain recombines TRBV7-9 with TRBJ2-3; no definite D call. Germline loops: CDR1 SEHNR, CDR2 FQNEAQ (reference sequence). Trimming removed 2 bases at V and 5 bases at J, with 5 bases between. The CDR3 totals 12 residues. The DNA of the CDR3 is TGTGCCAGCAGCTTAATGGTAGATACGCAGTATTTT. Translated, it gives CASSLMVDTQYF.

With regard to this clonotype: The germline gene is not matched at one end of the junction; a read error may be the cause. The chain carries TRBV29-1 and TRBJ2-1; D gene uncertain. Germline values: CDR1 SQVTM, CDR2 ANQGSEA. The length of the CDR3 is 15 residues. The CDR3 loop reads CSVELSESSYDEQFF. CDR3 DNA sequence: TGCAGCGTTGAGCTAAGCGAGAGCTCCTACGATGAGCAGTTCTTC.

Points on this clonotype: An end of the junction does not agree with germline; a read error may underlie this. The chain is built from TRBV6-6 and TRBJ1-6, with TRBD1 matching 10 bases. The length of the CDR3 is 14 residues. From germline, CDR1 is MNHNY and CDR2 SVGAGI (reference sequence). As DNA, the CDR3 is TGTGCCAGCAGTCAGGGACAGGGGTATTCACCCTTCCACTTT. Residues: CASSQGQGYSPFHF.

Comment on this clonotype: The junction departs from the called germline gene at one end, perhaps through a read error. The V gene is TRBV20-1, the J gene TRBJ2-3, with D maybe TRBD2 (5 bases). The CDR3 runs to 14 residues. Germline assignment: CDR1 DFQATT and CDR2 SNEGSKA (reference sequence). The CDR3 DNA reads TGCAGTGCTAGAGTGGTTAGCGCCACAGCTACGCAGTATTTT. Amino acid sequence: CSARVVSATATQYF.

As regards this clonotype: The CDR3 ends on some other residue instead of the conserved phenylalanine or tryptophan, so this is likely a read error. The rearrangement joins TRBV29-1 to TRBJ2-5; D is possibly TRBD2 (5 bases). There are 16 residues in the CDR3. Looked up from germline, CDR1 is SQVTM and CDR2 is ANQGSEA. The CDR3 DNA reads as TGCGGCGTTGAAGGAGGTGGAGTGCCCCGAGAAGAGACCCAGTACCTC. Translation: CGVEGGGVPREETQYL.

This clonotype occurred many times. CDR3 coding DNA: TGTGCCAGCAGTTACCGCAGGGACAGACCCAATGAGCAGTTCTTC. It encodes CASSYRRDRPNEQFF. This chain links TRBV6-5 with TRBJ2-1, with TRBD1 matching 7 bases. CDR3 length: 15 residues. Germline assignment: CDR1 MNHEY and CDR2 SVGAGI. J was trimmed by 6 bases and V by 2 bases; bases with no gene match: 7.

Concerning this clonotype: Because the CDR3 is missing its conserved closing phenylalanine or tryptophan, this is likely a read error. The chain joins TRBV4-1 to TRBJ2-3, with D possibly being TRBD1 (6 bases). This CDR3 contains 17 residues. CDR1 is MGHRA, CDR2 YSYEKL, per germline. Trimming took 0 bases from V and 2 from J, leaving 15 bases between them. The CDR3 nucleotides are TGCGCCAGCAGCCAAGATTTGGCGAGGACAGACACAGATACGCAGTATCTT. Translated, it gives CASSQDLARTDTDTQYL.

Details on this clonotype: The germline gene is not matched at one end of the junction; a read error may be the cause. The chain is built from TRBV20-1 and TRBJ2-1, with D possibly called TRBD1 or TRBD2 (5 bases each). Germline loops: CDR1 DFQATT, CDR2 SNEGSKA (reference sequence). The CDR3 covers 15 residues. CDR3 in DNA: TGCAGTACTAGTACCGGGACCGTCTCCTACAATGAGCAGCTCTTC. Amino acid sequence: CSTSTGTVSYNEQLF.

About this clonotype: The missing conserved phenylalanine or tryptophan at the end of this CDR3 makes a read error likely. The V call is TRBV6-6, the J call TRBJ2-7; 12 positions agree with TRBD1. CDR3 length: 15 residues. Germline loops: CDR1 MNHNY, CDR2 SVGAGI (reference sequence). DNA for the CDR3: TGTGCCAGCAGTTACGGGACAGGGGGCTCCTATGAGCAGTACCTC. Amino acid sequence: CASSYGTGGSYEQYL.

Details on this clonotype: Being one base from a much bigger clone, this may be a read error. The V gene is TRBV28, the J gene TRBJ1-2; 7 nucleotides line up with TRBD1. The CDR3 totals 13 residues. Per the germline V gene, CDR1 is MDHEN and CDR2 is SYDVKM. CDR3 in DNA: TGTGTCAGCAGGGCGACAGGGAGCTATGGCTACACCTTC. Translating gives CVSRATGSYGYTF.

On this clonotype itself: One end of the junction varies from germline; a read error may be responsible. J is TRBJ1-1 and V is TRBV29-1; 8 bases are shared with TRBD1. This CDR3 has 14 amino acids. Germline CDR1 and CDR2: SQVTM and ANQGSEA. CDR3 amino acids: CSVGGGQENTEPFF. CDR3 nucleotide sequence: TGCAGCGTTGGGGGGGGACAGGAGAACACTGAACCTTTCTTC.

This chain joins TRBV12-3 or TRBV12-4 and TRBJ1-1; possible D gene TRBD1, 6 bases. The CDR3 is 11 residues long. Here the CDR3 DNA reads TGTGTCAGTAGTAGGGGGGGTTCAGTTTTCTTT. Translated, it gives CVSSRGGSVFF.

A remark on this clonotype: The CDR3 ends on some other residue instead of the conserved phenylalanine or tryptophan, so this is likely a read error. The chain recombines TRBV6-5 with TRBJ2-5; no definite D call. Germline CDR1 reads MNHEY; CDR2 reads SVGAGI. Trimming left V 2 bases short and J 4 bases short, with 8 bases between. This CDR3 is built from 13 residues. CDR3 nucleotide sequence: TGTGCCAGCAGTTACGACGTAAGAGAGACCCAGTACTTA. Its protein is CASSYDVRETQYL.

A word on this clonotype: One end of the junction varies from germline; a read error may be responsible. The chain joins TRBV10-2 to TRBJ2-1; possible D gene TRBD1, 6 bases. Germline CDR1 and CDR2: WSHSY and SAAADI. The CDR3 totals 15 residues. CDR3 in DNA: TGCGCCAACAGGGACCTACTAGAGCAGTACAATGAGCAGTTTTTC. Translation: CANRDLLEQYNEQFF.

There are many counts of this clonotype. The rearrangement links TRBV5-1 to TRBJ1-1; the match to TRBD1 covers 7 bases. The ends lost 6 bases at V and 8 bases at J; junction bases unmatched: 19. Germline V CDR1 and CDR2: SGHRS, YFSETQ. CDR3 length: 16 residues. The CDR3 loop is CASNPGVGGLLTEAFF. Written as DNA, the CDR3 is TGCGCCAGCAATCCGGGGGTAGGGGGCCTTCTGACCGAAGCTTTCTTT.

As regards this clonotype: Without the conserved terminal phenylalanine or tryptophan, this CDR3 likely stems from a read error. The DNA is omitted, as the CDR3 cannot be located on it reliably, and the CDR3 follows TCRdb's listing. This chain connects TRBV12-3 or TRBV12-4 to TRBJ2-1; no DNA check was done on the table's D call, TRBD1. The CDR3 is 15 residues long, counting both termini. The CDR3 reads CASSPWTKAGDEQFL.

Note on this clonotype: The junction departs from the called germline gene at one end, perhaps through a read error. The chain is built from TRBV10-3 and TRBJ2-7, with 7 bases that match TRBD1. The germline CDR1 and CDR2 sequences are ENHRY and SYGVKD. CDR3 length: 14 residues. CDR3 DNA: TGTGCCATCAGTGAGTTGGGACAGACCTACGAGCAATACTTC. Amino acids: CAISELGQTYEQYF.

On this clonotype: In this CDR3 the conserved last residue, phenylalanine or tryptophan, is missing, so a read error is likely. This chain links TRBV4-1 with TRBJ2-3; D is possibly TRBD1 or TRBD2 (5 bases each). The CDR3 sequence is 17 residues long. Per germline, CDR1 MGHRA and CDR2 YSYEKL. CDR3 protein: CASSQEPGPTGADTQYL. In nucleotides, the CDR3 is TGCGCCAGCAGCCAAGAACCGGGACCCACTGGCGCGGATACACAGTATTTA.

Note on this clonotype: The conserved final phenylalanine or tryptophan is absent from the CDR3, which likely points to a read error. The genes are TRBV4-1 and TRBJ2-1; D is ambiguous. CDR3 length: 11 amino acids. Looked up from germline, CDR1 is MGHRA and CDR2 is YSYEKL. Written as DNA, the CDR3 is TGCACCAGCAGGAGCATAGGTGAGCAGTTCATC. As protein: CTSRSIGEQFI.

This clonotype was picked up many times. This chain uses TRBV2 with TRBJ2-7, with D possibly called TRBD1 or TRBD2 (5 bases each). This CDR3 is built from 16 residues. The V and J ends lost 2 bases and 2 bases respectively, with 16 bases between them. From germline, CDR1 is SNHLY and CDR2 FYNNEI. The CDR3 is CASSEIVGERPYEQYF. The CDR3, as DNA: TGTGCCAGCAGTGAAATTGTGGGGGAACGGCCCTACGAGCAGTACTTC.

This clonotype occurred a few times. Lacking the conserved final phenylalanine or tryptophan, this CDR3 likely reflects a read error. This rearrangement joins TRBV4-1 to TRBJ2-7; TRBD1 is a possible D gene (6 bases). CDR3 length equals 16 residues. Germline V CDR1 and CDR2: MGHRA, YSYEKL. The CDR3 reads CTSSQTPQGLSYEQYY. CDR3 DNA: TGCACCAGCAGCCAAACCCCACAGGGTTTGAGCTACGAGCAGTACTAC.

The chain recombines TRBV12-3 or TRBV12-4 with TRBJ2-2; D may be TRBD2 (5 bases). This CDR3 region has 17 residues. V lost 8 bases, J lost 5 bases, and 24 bases lay in between. Here the CDR3 reads CASCPLPGKMGTGELFF. In DNA, the CDR3 is TGTGCCAGCTGTCCCCTCCCCGGGAAGATGGGAACCGGGGAGCTGTTTTTT.